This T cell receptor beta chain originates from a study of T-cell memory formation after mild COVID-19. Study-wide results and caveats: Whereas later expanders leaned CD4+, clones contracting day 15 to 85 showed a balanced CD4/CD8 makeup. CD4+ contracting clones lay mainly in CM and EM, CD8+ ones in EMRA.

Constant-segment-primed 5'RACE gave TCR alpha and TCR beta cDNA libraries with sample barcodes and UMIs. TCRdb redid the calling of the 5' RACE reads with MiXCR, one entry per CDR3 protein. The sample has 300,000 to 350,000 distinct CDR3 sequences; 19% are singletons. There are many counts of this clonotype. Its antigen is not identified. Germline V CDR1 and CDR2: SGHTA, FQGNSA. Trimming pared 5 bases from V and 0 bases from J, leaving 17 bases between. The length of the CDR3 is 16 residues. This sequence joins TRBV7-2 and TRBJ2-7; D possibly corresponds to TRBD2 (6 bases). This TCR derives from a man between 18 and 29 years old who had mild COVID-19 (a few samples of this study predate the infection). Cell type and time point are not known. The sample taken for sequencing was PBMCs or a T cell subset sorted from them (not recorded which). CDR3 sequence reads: CASSPEGRGYSYEQYF. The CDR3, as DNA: TGTGCCAGCAGCCCCGAGGGGCGGGGATACTCCTACGAGCAGTACTTC.